A single sample gave rise to the 30 T cell receptor beta chains below, sequenced in a study of tumor-infiltrating lymphocytes in primary liver carcinoma. Extraction also yielded germline DNA, while blood RNA was obtained from unsorted whole blood. The researchers produced TCR beta cDNA from approximately 540 ng total RNA with a constant-region primer. The TCR beta library was amplified through three nested multiplex PCR rounds in a modified ARM-PCR procedure. The first two PCR rounds used TRBV1-TRBV30 primers with a Cbeta primer, roughly 10 cycles each. TCRdb itself ran the multiplex PCR reads through MiXCR, one entry per CDR3 protein. This sample has approximately 310,000 distinct CDR3 sequences; roughly two thirds occur once, and the top ten carry roughly 10%. The material sequenced was peripheral blood. These receptors originate from a middle-aged man with primary liver carcinoma and hepatitis B virus infection.

This clonotype was recorded at least ten times. This chain links TRBV29-1 with TRBJ2-3; D gene ambiguous. This CDR3 contains 11 residues. Per germline, CDR1 SQVTM and CDR2 ANQGSEA. V was cut by 4 bases and J by 1 base, with 3 bases left in between. The CDR3 coding sequence is TGCAGCGTTGCCGGCACAGATACGCAGTATTTT. Its protein product is CSVAGTDTQYF.

The genes are TRBV6-5 and TRBJ2-7; 9 nucleotides line up with TRBD1. This CDR3 comprises 14 residues. V was clipped by 4 bases and J by 10 bases; unmatched bases: 11. From germline, CDR1 is MNHEY and CDR2 SVGAGI. The DNA of the CDR3 is TGTGCCAGCAGTTTGGGACAGGGTCGATTAGATCAGTACTTC. Its translation is CASSLGQGRLDQYF.

The chain combines TRBV28 with TRBJ2-3; TRBD1 might be the D (6 bases). CDR1 and CDR2 from the germline V gene are MDHEN and SYDVKM. Trimming cost V 5 bases and J 2 bases, with 14 bases left between them. The CDR3 consists of 15 residues. DNA for the CDR3: TGTGCCAGCAGTACCGACCGGGACAACACAGATACGCAGTATTTT. Translating it yields CASSTDRDNTDTQYF.

A note on this clonotype: A much larger clone differs by one base, so this may be a read error. The genes are TRBV12-3 or TRBV12-4 and TRBJ2-1, with D perhaps matching TRBD2 (7 bases). The CDR3 runs to 15 residues. Here the CDR3 DNA reads TGTGCCAGCAGTTTATTTGCGGGGGCGGGGAATGAGGAGTTCTTC. As protein: CASSLFAGAGNEEFF.

The chain carries TRBV5-1 and TRBJ2-1; TRBD2 agrees at 11 bases. Germline V gene lookup returns CDR1 SGHRS and CDR2 YFSETQ. J was trimmed by 2 bases and V by 7 bases; bases with no gene match: 11. This CDR3 has 17 residues. The CDR3 loop reads CASGSVSGRATYNEQFF. CDR3 coding DNA: TGCGCCAGCGGCTCCGTTAGCGGGAGGGCGACCTACAATGAGCAGTTCTTC.

This chain's CDR3 is CATAKAAGYNEQFF. CDR3 DNA sequence: TGTGCCACGGCCAAAGCGGCGGGCTACAATGAGCAGTTCTTC. This chain links TRBV24-1 with TRBJ2-1; D is possibly TRBD2 (5 bases). Germline V lookup: CDR1 KGHDR, CDR2 SFDVKD. V gave up 10 bases and J gave up 3 bases, with 15 bases separating them. There are 14 residues in the CDR3.

In regard to this clonotype: The CDR3 carries no conserved terminal phenylalanine or tryptophan, so it likely arises from a read error. This sequence joins TRBV5-6 and TRBJ2-5, with 8 bases fitting TRBD1. Losses at the gene ends were 7 bases for V and 5 bases for J; bases not matched to a gene: 13. The CDR3 is made up of 15 amino acids. CDR1 is SGHDT, CDR2 YYEEEE, per germline. The CDR3 nucleotides are TGTGCCAGCGGAGCCCTGGACAGGGTGTGGGAGACCCAGTACCTC. Its protein is CASGALDRVWETQYL.

Points on this clonotype: This may be a read error, as it is one base from a much larger clone. Likely a read error: the CDR3 ends without its conserved phenylalanine or tryptophan. This rearrangement joins TRBV12-3 or TRBV12-4 to TRBJ2-1, with no clear D. This CDR3 spans 12 amino acids. Trimming left V 3 bases short and J 9 bases short, with 9 bases between. CDR3 sequence (DNA): TGTGCCAGCAGTTTTAGGCGCTTTGAGCAGTTCCTC. Translation: CASSFRRFEQFL.

Concerning this clonotype itself: A much bigger clone sits one base away, suggesting this may be a read error. The chain couples TRBV12-3 or TRBV12-4 to TRBJ2-2, with 7 positions matching TRBD1. The CDR3 length is 15 residues. The chain's CDR3 is CASRPGTVNSGELFF. The CDR3 DNA sequence: TGTGCCAGCAGGCCCGGGACAGTTAACAGCGGGGAGCTGTTTTTT.

On this clonotype: A read error may explain this, as a much larger clone is one base away. V and J are TRBV6-1 and TRBJ2-7; 7 bases agree with TRBD2. J was trimmed by 3 bases and V by 8 bases; bases with no gene match: 13. The CDR3 is 15 amino acids. Germline V gives CDR1 MNHNS, CDR2 SASEGT. CDR3 protein: CASGALAAANYEQYF. As DNA, the CDR3 is TGTGCCAGCGGAGCCCTAGCGGCGGCAAACTACGAGCAGTACTTC.

In the case of this clonotype: An end of the junction differs from the germline gene, which may be a read error. The chain couples TRBV12-5 to TRBJ1-6; D is ambiguous. The CDR3 length is 14 residues. Germline-derived CDR1 and CDR2 are LGHNT and FRNRAP. In DNA form, the CDR3 reads TGTGCTAGTGATCTTTCCAACCTCGGGTCACTCCTCCACTTT. Encoded protein: CASDLSNLGSLLHF. Combining the CDR3 with reference TRBV12-5 and TRBJ1-6 gives the whole variable domain DARVTQTPRHKVTEMGQEVTMRCQPILGHNTVFWYRQTMMQGLELLAYFRNRAPLDDSGMPKDRFSAEMPDATLATLKIQPSEPRDSAVYFCASDLSNLGSLLHFGNGTRLTVT.

As concerns this clonotype: Being one base from a much bigger clone, this may be a read error. CDR3 sequence (DNA): TGCAGCGGGGGACAGGGGAAGACCCTGTACTTC. This codes for CSGGQGKTLYF. The V and J genes are TRBV29-1 and TRBJ2-5; 10 bases map to TRBD1. This CDR3 is built from 11 residues. Germline loops: CDR1 SQVTM, CDR2 ANQGSEA.

About this clonotype: A single base separates this from a much larger clone, so it may be a read error. The J gene is TRBJ2-2, the V gene TRBV6-1, with no clear D. This CDR3 region has 14 residues. CDR1 MNHNS and CDR2 SASEGT come from the germline V gene. Trimming cost V 5 bases and J 4 bases, with 11 bases left between them. The CDR3 DNA follows: TGTGCCAGCAGTTTCAGCGTTACCACCGGGGAGCTGTTTTTT. Protein: CASSFSVTTGELFF.

About this clonotype itself: A read error is possible here, since a much larger clone lies one base away. This chain connects TRBV4-2 to TRBJ2-1; perhaps TRBD2 as D (6 bases). Germline CDR1 reads LGHNA; CDR2 reads YNFKEQ. CDR3 length equals 15 residues. CDR3 amino acids: CASGQYGSSYNEQFF. The CDR3 coding sequence is TGTGCCAGCGGCCAATACGGGAGTTCCTACAATGAGCAGTTCTTC.

This clonotype has more than one count but fewer than ten. The chain uses TRBV4-1 and TRBJ2-5; 8 bases fit TRBD2. The CDR3 contains 15 residues. The ends lost 2 bases at V and 1 base at J; junction bases unmatched: 3. Germline V CDR1 and CDR2: MGHRA, YSYEKL. The CDR3, as DNA: TGCGCCAGCAGCCAAACCGGGACTAGCCAAGAGACCCAGTACTTC. Protein: CASSQTGTSQETQYF.

Notes on this clonotype: It may be a read error: a sequence one base away is much more abundant. This chain joins TRBV11-3 and TRBJ2-3; 12 nucleotides line up with TRBD1. The CDR3 extends over 17 amino acids. The germline gives CDR1 SGHNT, CDR2 YENEEA. With V trimmed by 5 bases and J by 2 bases, 8 bases remained unmatched. This CDR3 is CASSLQGQGAYTDTQYF. Written as DNA, the CDR3 is TGTGCCAGCAGCCTCCAGGGACAGGGGGCTTACACAGATACGCAGTATTTT.

The chain joins TRBV5-1 to TRBJ2-3; possibly TRBD2 for D (6 bases). V was trimmed by 0 bases and J by 7 bases, leaving 12 bases between them. Germline V gene sequence: CDR1 SGHRS, CDR2 YFSETQ. CDR3 size: 14 residues. The CDR3 sequence: CASSLGRERYTQYF. The CDR3 DNA reads as TGCGCCAGCAGCTTGGGTCGGGAGCGTTATACGCAGTATTTT.

The chain recombines TRBV5-1 with TRBJ2-7, with 7 bases fitting TRBD2. Unmatched junction bases numbered 14, after V lost 4 bases and J lost 4 bases. Germline CDR1 reads SGHRS; CDR2 reads YFSETQ. CDR3 size: 16 residues. The CDR3 DNA reads as TGCGCCAGCAGCCCGCTGGCGGGGAGGGCATCTTACGAGCAGTACTTC. It codes for CASSPLAGRASYEQYF.

This clonotype was counted ten times or more. V usage is TRBV6-5 and J usage is TRBJ1-1, with D maybe TRBD1 (5 bases). The CDR3 runs to 15 residues. Germline CDR1 is MNHEY and CDR2 is SVGAGI. V dropped 6 bases and J dropped 0 bases, with 14 bases sitting between them. In DNA form, the CDR3 reads TGTGCCAGCAGGGCTTTAGAGGGGATGAACACTGAAGCTTTCTTT. Translated: CASRALEGMNTEAFF.

Worth noting for this clonotype: The CDR3 ends on some other residue instead of the conserved phenylalanine or tryptophan, so this is likely a read error. The J gene is TRBJ2-1, the V gene TRBV11-1; the D gene is possibly TRBD2 (5 bases). The CDR3 has 15 amino acids. CDR1 and CDR2 (germline): SGHAT, FQDESV (reference sequence). CDR3 sequence reads: CVSSDSSSSYSEQFL. CDR3 in DNA: TGTGTCAGCAGCGACTCTAGCTCATCCTACAGTGAGCAGTTCCTC.

Note on this clonotype: A much larger clone lies one base from this, so it may be a read error. DNA of the CDR3: TGCAGCGTCGATCGACAGAGGGAGGATGGCTACACCTTC. Residues: CSVDRQREDGYTF. The chain carries TRBV29-1 and TRBJ1-2, with TRBD1 as a possible D gene (5 bases). The germline V gene encodes CDR1 SQVTM and CDR2 ANQGSEA. CDR3 length equals 13 residues. Trimming pared 6 bases from V and 6 bases from J, leaving 17 bases between.

Note on this clonotype: A junction boundary mismatches the germline segment, possibly from a read error. V gene TRBV4-3 combines with J gene TRBJ2-5; 8 positions agree with TRBD2. Germline CDR1 reads LGHNA; CDR2 reads YSLEER. This CDR3 has 16 amino acids. In DNA, the CDR3 is TGCGCCAGAAGCCAGTGGACTAGCTGGAGAGGACGGACCCAGTACTTC. Protein: CARSQWTSWRGRTQYF.

The sample holds many counts of this clonotype. The gene calls are TRBV29-1 and TRBJ2-3, with 10 bases identical to TRBD2. The trim removed 6 bases at V and 10 bases at J, leaving 7 bases unmatched. There are 12 residues in the CDR3. Germline lookup yields CDR1 SQVTM and CDR2 ANQGSEA. In nucleotides, the CDR3 is TGCAGCGTGTCAGCTAGCGGGAGCTCGCAGTATTTT. This codes for CSVSASGSSQYF.

The chain employs TRBV19 and TRBJ2-7, with TRBD1 matching 10 bases. Losses at the gene ends were 6 bases for V and 6 bases for J; bases not matched to a gene: 8. The CDR3 length is 14 residues. CDR1 and CDR2 from the germline V gene are LNHDA and SQIVND (reference sequence). The CDR3 loop is CASRAPGQGIEQYF. In DNA form, the CDR3 reads TGTGCCAGTAGGGCCCCGGGACAGGGGATCGAGCAGTACTTC.

In the case of this clonotype: Possible read error: a much larger clone is one base away. The rearrangement joins TRBV4-3 to TRBJ2-3; D is undetermined. Looked up from germline, CDR1 is LGHNA and CDR2 is YSLEER. The CDR3 length is 14 residues. DNA for the CDR3: TGCGCCATCAGCCAAGAGATTAGTTCCTATACGCAGTATTTT. The encoded protein is CAISQEISSYTQYF.

Points on this clonotype: A read error is possible here, since a much larger clone lies one base away. The genes are TRBV29-1 and TRBJ2-3, with D perhaps matching TRBD1 (6 bases). Germline V lookup: CDR1 SQVTM, CDR2 ANQGSEA. CDR3 size: 12 residues. This chain's CDR3 is CSARQVTGTQYF. The DNA for the CDR3 is TGCAGCGCTCGACAGGTCACAGGTACGCAGTATTTT.

As regards this clonotype: In this CDR3 the conserved last residue, phenylalanine or tryptophan, is missing, so a read error is likely. The chain uses TRBV5-4 and TRBJ2-1; 7 nucleotides agree with TRBD1. The CDR3 totals 15 residues. CDR1 SGHNT and CDR2 YYREEE come from the germline V gene (reference sequence). The V segment lost 8 bases and the J segment 0 bases; nucleotides outside the gene matches: 8. The CDR3 DNA reads as TGTGCCAGTGGCTCCGGGACAGTCTCCTACAATGAGCAGTTCCTC. Translating gives CASGSGTVSYNEQFL.

In regard to this clonotype: A read error is likely, as this CDR3 ends without the conserved phenylalanine or tryptophan. This chain joins TRBV11-3 and TRBJ2-1; 9 bases fit TRBD2. The J segment lost 8 bases and the V segment lost 7 bases, leaving 6 bases of the junction unmatched. The CDR3 consists of 13 residues. Germline-derived CDR1 and CDR2 are SGHNT and YENEEA. CDR3 loop: CASTPSGNDEQFI. The CDR3 coding sequence is TGTGCCAGCACCCCTAGCGGGAATGATGAGCAGTTCATC.

A remark on this clonotype: A read error is possible here, since a much larger clone lies one base away. The chain recombines TRBV6-5 with TRBJ2-1, with D hard to call. Trimming left V 5 bases short and J 4 bases short, with 15 bases between. The V gene's germline CDR1 is MNHEY and CDR2 SVGAGI. CDR3 length: 15 residues. The CDR3 sequence is CASSMTGPIYNEQFF. The CDR3 nucleotides are TGTGCCAGCAGTATGACTGGGCCAATTTACAATGAGCAGTTCTTC.

On this clonotype: Being one base from a much bigger clone, this may be a read error. This chain joins TRBV6-5 and TRBJ2-1; D is unclear. Germline V gene sequence: CDR1 MNHEY, CDR2 SVGAGI. The V gene lost 0 bases and the J gene lost 6 bases, with 9 bases spanning the gap. The CDR3 totals 14 residues. In DNA, the CDR3 is TGTGCCAGCAGTTACTCCCAATCAGGCAATGAGCAGTTCTTC. Translated, it gives CASSYSQSGNEQFF.